This passage covers 10 T cell receptor beta chains from one sample sequenced in a study of cytotoxic CD8 clonotypes in ibrutinib-treated CLL. This table comes from immunoSEQ multiplex PCR, and its TCRdb copy is limited to in-frame clones, with some not included. Among under 200,000 clones listed, 70% to 85% were seen once. Specimen: PBMCs, collected after 24 months of ibrutinib treatment. The source of these receptors is a human donor with chronic lymphocytic leukemia.

The genes are TRBV7-9 and TRBJ1-1; possible D gene TRBD1, 6 bases. The length of the CDR3 is 14 residues. With 2 bases removed from V and 4 bases from J, the gap between germline ends came to 11 bases. Germline V lookup: CDR1 SEHNR, CDR2 FQNEAQ (reference sequence). CDR3 DNA sequence: TGTGCCAGCAGCTTAACAGGGTTGGGCACTGAAGCTTTCTTT. Translation: CASSLTGLGTEAFF.

V is TRBV9 and J is TRBJ2-1; 8 bases are a match to TRBD2. In germline, CDR1 is SGDLS, CDR2 YYNGEE. After removal of 0 bases from V and 6 bases from J, the junction contained 5 bases not matched to a gene. This CDR3 spans 15 amino acids. This chain's CDR3 is CASSVDSGRINEQFF. CDR3 sequence (DNA): TGTGCCAGCAGCGTAGACAGCGGGAGAATCAATGAGCAGTTCTTC.

The chain couples TRBV7-6 to TRBJ2-5, with 9 nucleotides matching TRBD2. V shed 5 bases, J shed 5 bases, and the junction held 18 bases outside the gene matches. Germline V gene lookup returns CDR1 SGHVS and CDR2 FNYEAQ. This CDR3 spans 18 amino acids. The CDR3 loop is CASSKKLAGFPSGETQYF. For the CDR3, the DNA is TGTGCCAGCAGCAAAAAACTAGCGGGTTTTCCGTCGGGGGAGACCCAGTACTTC. Together with reference TRBV7-6 and TRBJ2-5, the CDR3 gives the full variable domain: GAGVSQSPRYKVTKRGQDVALRCDPISGHVSLYWYRQALGQGPEFLTYFNYEAQQDKSGLPNDRFSAERPEGSISTLTIQRTEQRDSAMYRCASSKKLAGFPSGETQYFGPGTRLLVL.

This sequence joins TRBV19 and TRBJ2-7, with D maybe TRBD2 (5 bases). Trimming took 4 bases from V and 6 from J, leaving 13 bases between them. The CDR3 covers 13 residues. In germline, CDR1 is LNHDA, CDR2 SQIVND (reference sequence). The CDR3 sequence: CASSTEGWGEQYF. CDR3 sequence (DNA): TGTGCCAGTAGTACCGAGGGATGGGGCGAGCAGTACTTC.

The chain uses TRBV28 and TRBJ1-5, with D possibly being TRBD1 (6 bases). CDR1 MDHEN and CDR2 SYDVKM come from the germline V gene. V dropped 8 bases and J dropped 6 bases, with 14 bases sitting between them. This CDR3 contains 13 residues. CDR3 bases: TGTGCCAGCCAAGACAGGACATCTCAGCCCCAGCATTTT. It codes for CASQDRTSQPQHF.

This clone was seen a handful of times. This rearrangement joins TRBV15 to TRBJ2-1; D is unclear. This CDR3 is 15 amino acids long. Germline lookup yields CDR1 LNHNV and CDR2 YYDKDF (reference sequence). V was trimmed by 4 bases and J by 5 bases, leaving 15 bases between them. In DNA, the CDR3 is TGTGCCACCAGCATCCCCTCAGCAGCTAACAATGAGCAGTTCTTC. Its protein is CATSIPSAANNEQFF.

The chain combines TRBV7-2 with TRBJ2-1, with D perhaps TRBD2 (7 bases). Germline assignment: CDR1 SGHTA and CDR2 FQGNSA. Trimming took 5 bases from V and 2 from J, leaving 13 bases between them. CDR3 size: 15 residues. This CDR3 reads CASSGRGGTYNEQFF. CDR3 bases: TGTGCCAGCAGCGGCAGGGGAGGGACCTACAATGAGCAGTTCTTC.

A single count supports this clone. This chain uses TRBV6-1 with TRBJ2-1; 9 bases match TRBD1. The CDR3 covers 15 residues. The trim removed 2 bases at V and 6 bases at J, leaving 5 bases unmatched. Germline V CDR1 and CDR2: MNHNS, SASEGT. DNA for the CDR3: TGTGCCAGCAGTGAACCCGGGACAGGGCCCAATGAGCAGTTCTTC. Translating it yields CASSEPGTGPNEQFF.

CDR3 region: CASSYPGQGGEAFF. The CDR3 bases are TGTGCCAGCAGTTACCCGGGACAGGGAGGTGAAGCTTTCTTT. V is TRBV6-5 and J is TRBJ1-1; 9 nucleotides agree with TRBD1. V shed 2 bases, J shed 7 bases, and the junction held 5 bases outside the gene matches. The CDR3 is made up of 14 amino acids. The germline CDR1 and CDR2 sequences are MNHEY and SVGAGI.

The V gene is TRBV27, the J gene TRBJ1-2; tentative D call: TRBD1 (5 bases). Trimming took 6 bases from V and 2 from J, leaving 25 bases between them. Germline V lookup: CDR1 MNHEY, CDR2 SMNVEV (reference sequence). The CDR3 loop spans 18 amino acids. DNA for the CDR3: TGTGCCAGCAGCCCCGGGGGAGGGGTTTATGCGGCGAACTATGGCTACACCTTC. Amino acids: CASSPGGGVYAANYGYTF.